Each of the 26 T cell receptor beta chains below was sequenced from the same sample in a study of blood T cell repertoires in COVID-19. Sequencing used immunoSEQ multiplex PCR; TCRdb keeps in-frame clones, though not all of them. The data contain about 160,000 clones, roughly 88% of them singletons. Specimen: peripheral blood. These receptor sequences come from a young man with acute or convalescent COVID-19.

The chain has TRBV18 and TRBJ2-2, with 9 bases lining up with TRBD1. J gave up 3 bases and V 6 bases, and 8 bases lay outside the gene matches. This CDR3 region has 16 residues. The V gene's germline CDR1 is KGHSH and CDR2 LQKENI. The chain's CDR3 is CASSANRGPDTGELFF. The CDR3 DNA follows: TGTGCCAGCTCGGCCAACAGGGGGCCTGACACCGGGGAGCTGTTTTTT.

The J gene is TRBJ1-1, the V gene TRBV14, with 9 bases identical to TRBD1. V gave up 4 bases and J gave up 10 bases; unmatched junction bases: 7. The CDR3 runs to 13 residues. Germline CDR1 and CDR2: SGHDN and FVKESK. The CDR3: CASSLLMGQGAFF. Here the CDR3 DNA reads TGTGCCAGCAGCCTTCTTATGGGACAGGGAGCTTTCTTT.

The chain has TRBV15 and TRBJ1-5, with 10 bases lining up with TRBD1. The V gene's germline CDR1 is LNHNV and CDR2 YYDKDF (reference sequence). Germline trimming cut 1 base from V and 2 bases from J; bases unmatched to any gene: 11. The CDR3 is made up of 19 amino acids. As DNA, the CDR3 is TGTGCCACCAGCAGAGGTCGGGGACAGGGGATAGGGGGCAATCAGCCCCAGCATTTT. This gives the protein CATSRGRGQGIGGNQPQHF.

This clone came up a few times. The sample has other DNA sequences that encode this CDR3 too. This rearrangement joins TRBV5-1 to TRBJ2-7, with TRBD1 matching 7 bases. The ends lost 4 bases at V and 1 base at J; junction bases unmatched: 8. Germline-derived CDR1 and CDR2 are SGHRS and YFSETQ. The CDR3 extends over 15 amino acids. The CDR3 region has the DNA TGCGCCAGCAGCCATGGACAGGTACCTTCCTACGAGCAGTACTTC. Translation gives CASSHGQVPSYEQYF.

CDR3 protein: CASSHGVGYGYTF. In DNA form, the CDR3 reads TGTGCCAGCAGCCACGGGGTTGGATATGGCTACACCTTC. The gene calls are TRBV14 and TRBJ1-2; no clear D gene. CDR1 is SGHDN, CDR2 FVKESK, per germline. The CDR3 is made up of 13 amino acids. The V end lost 3 bases, the J end lost 5 bases, and 10 bases lay between the germline ends.

The J gene is TRBJ2-1, the V gene TRBV5-1, with D maybe TRBD1 (5 bases). V was clipped by 3 bases and J by 0 bases, with 10 bases between them. There are 15 residues in the CDR3. Germline V gene lookup returns CDR1 SGHRS and CDR2 YFSETQ. The CDR3 region is CASSSETGSYNEQFF. DNA of the CDR3: TGCGCCAGCAGCTCGGAAACAGGCTCCTACAATGAGCAGTTCTTC.

This clone was seen once. V and J are TRBV7-2 and TRBJ2-7, with 10 bases that match TRBD2. The germline CDR1 and CDR2 sequences are SGHTA and FQGNSA. After removal of 5 bases from V and 1 base from J, the junction contained 8 bases not matched to a gene. CDR3 length equals 16 residues. Here the CDR3 DNA reads TGTGCCAGCAGCCCACAAAGCGGGGGGGGTTCCTACGAGCAGTACTTC. It codes for CASSPQSGGGSYEQYF.

The rearrangement joins TRBV4-1 to TRBJ2-7; 7 positions agree with TRBD1. V dropped 0 bases and J dropped 3; count of bases not matched to a gene: 5. This CDR3 spans 15 amino acids. Germline V gene sequence: CDR1 MGHRA, CDR2 YSYEKL. The CDR3 loop is CASSQDPGGGYEQYF. CDR3 DNA: TGCGCCAGCAGCCAAGATCCAGGGGGTGGCTACGAGCAGTACTTC.

The chain recombines TRBV4-1 with TRBJ2-2, with TRBD2 identical over 7 bases. This CDR3 contains 16 residues. Trimming cost V 5 bases and J 0 bases; bases outside gene matches: 6. The germline V gene encodes CDR1 MGHRA and CDR2 YSYEKL. CDR3 loop: CASSYRLASNTGELFF. The CDR3 bases are TGCGCCAGCAGCTATAGACTAGCTTCGAACACCGGGGAGCTGTTTTTT.

This chain links TRBV3-1 (or the pseudogene TRBV3-2) with TRBJ2-3; TRBD2 aligns across 8 bases. The CDR3 runs to 18 residues. Germline V gene data show CDR1 as LGHDT and CDR2 as YNNKEL (reference sequence). The junction had 14 bases not matched to a gene; V was cut back by 4 bases and J by 2 bases. This chain's CDR3 is CASSRRGLRGEITDTQYF. CDR3 nucleotide sequence: TGTGCCAGCAGCCGCCGAGGATTGCGGGGGGAAATCACAGATACGCAGTATTTT.

This chain connects TRBV3-1 (or the pseudogene TRBV3-2) to TRBJ1-2; D is unresolved. CDR3 length equals 14 residues. Trimming shortened V by 0 bases and J by 5 bases, and 10 bases separated the two germline ends. The germline V gene has CDR1 LGHDT and CDR2 YNNKEL (reference sequence). The CDR3 nucleotides are TGTGCCAGCAGCCAAGATCCCGACACGTATGGCTACACCTTC. Translated, it gives CASSQDPDTYGYTF.

This sequence joins TRBV6-5 and TRBJ1-4, with 7 positions matching TRBD1. There are 13 residues in the CDR3. V was clipped by 5 bases and J by 7 bases; unmatched bases: 4. Germline assignment: CDR1 MNHEY and CDR2 SVGAGI. CDR3 nucleotide sequence: TGTGCCAGCAGTCGAGGGGGCCCTGAAAAACTGTTTTTT. Translated, it gives CASSRGGPEKLFF.

The chain carries TRBV19 and TRBJ2-1; maybe TRBD2 (7 bases). The CDR3 spans 13 residues. The V end was cut by 6 bases, the J end by 6 bases, with 12 bases between. Germline V gene sequence: CDR1 LNHDA, CDR2 SQIVND (reference sequence). CDR3 sequence reads: CASRVGGGNEQFF. CDR3 nucleotide sequence: TGTGCCAGTAGAGTGGGAGGGGGCAATGAGCAGTTCTTC.

V and J are TRBV15 and TRBJ1-2; 7 bases line up with TRBD1. The CDR3 contains 14 residues. CDR1 LNHNV and CDR2 YYDKDF come from the germline V gene (reference sequence). The ends lost 2 bases at V and 8 bases at J; junction bases unmatched: 8. This chain's CDR3 is CATSRTDRSLGYTF. CDR3 coding DNA: TGTGCCACCAGCAGAACGGACAGGTCCCTCGGCTACACCTTC.

V is TRBV4-2 and J is TRBJ2-3; the match to TRBD2 covers 8 bases. The CDR3 is 16 residues long. Germline-derived CDR1 and CDR2 are LGHNA and YNFKEQ. J was trimmed by 3 bases and V by 2 bases; bases with no gene match: 7. CDR3 in amino acids: CASSQPNSGNTDTQYF. The CDR3 region has the DNA TGTGCCAGCAGCCAACCCAATAGCGGGAATACAGATACGCAGTATTTT.

A single count supports this clone. This chain joins TRBV7-9 and TRBJ1-2, with 8 bases matching TRBD1. With 4 bases clipped from V and 3 bases from J, the junction kept 4 bases outside the gene matches. Germline assignment: CDR1 SEHNR and CDR2 FQNEAQ (reference sequence). There are 14 residues in the CDR3. The DNA of the CDR3 is TGTGCCAGCAGCTCGACAGGGGTGGACTATGGCTACACCTTC. The encoded protein is CASSSTGVDYGYTF.

The V and J genes are TRBV29-1 and TRBJ1-3; 9 positions match TRBD1. The germline V gene has CDR1 SQVTM and CDR2 ANQGSEA. Unmatched junction bases numbered 6, after V lost 6 bases and J lost 3 bases. CDR3 size: 14 residues. Here the CDR3 reads CSVKGQGDGNTIYF. DNA for the CDR3: TGCAGCGTCAAGGGACAGGGTGATGGAAACACCATATATTTT. The variable domain in full, completed from reference TRBV29-1 and TRBJ1-3, reads SAVISQKPSRDICQRGTSLTIQCQVDSQVTMMFWYRQQPGQSLTLIATANQGSEATYESGFVIDKFPISRPNLTFSTLTVSNMSPEDSSIYLCSVKGQGDGNTIYFGEGSWLTVV.

The rearrangement joins TRBV5-4 to TRBJ1-1, with 8 bases lining up with TRBD1. CDR1 and CDR2 from the germline V gene are SGHNT and YYREEE (reference sequence). The CDR3 runs 15 residues. Losses at the gene ends were 6 bases for V and 2 bases for J; bases not matched to a gene: 9. CDR3 bases: TGTGCCAGCACCACGACCGGGACAGGTAACACTGAAGCTTTCTTT. Its translation is CASTTTGTGNTEAFF.

The gene calls are TRBV6-5 and TRBJ1-3; 7 bases are shared with TRBD1. Germline assignment: CDR1 MNHEY and CDR2 SVGAGI. The length of the CDR3 is 16 residues. Losses at the gene ends were 2 bases for V and 0 bases for J; bases not matched to a gene: 4. The CDR3 coding sequence is TGTGCCAGCAGTTACGGGACAGCGAGCTCTGGAAACACCATATATTTT. This codes for CASSYGTASSGNTIYF.

The CDR3 DNA reads TGTGCCAGCAGGGCCAACAGGGGGCATTCACCCCTCCACTTT. It encodes CASRANRGHSPLHF. The chain combines TRBV6-5 with TRBJ1-6; 9 bases map to TRBD1. V gave up 6 bases and J gave up 8 bases; unmatched junction bases: 5. The CDR3 spans 14 residues. CDR1 MNHEY and CDR2 SVGAGI come from the germline V gene.

Only one count was recorded for this clone. V gene TRBV5-3 combines with J gene TRBJ1-1; D is unclear. TRBV5-3 is identified as an open reading frame with a role that is uncertain. The CDR3 is 12 amino acids. The germline V and J ends were trimmed by 2 bases and 9 bases, with 11 bases remaining between them. CDR3 DNA sequence: TGTGCCAGAAGCTTTTGTTTAGAGCAAGCTTTCTTT. Encoded protein: CARSFCLEQAFF.

The chain recombines TRBV14 with TRBJ1-2, with 7 bases identical to TRBD1. J lost 4 bases, V lost 4 bases, and 6 bases had no gene match. Germline lookup yields CDR1 SGHDN and CDR2 FVKESK. The CDR3 has 14 amino acids. The CDR3 region has the DNA TGTGCCAGCAGCCTACACCGGGACAGCTATGGCTACACCTTC. Translated, it gives CASSLHRDSYGYTF.

J is TRBJ2-3 and V is TRBV5-4; D is ambiguous. V was trimmed by 2 bases and J by 2 bases, leaving 9 bases between them. Germline V gene lookup returns CDR1 SGHNT and CDR2 YYREEE (reference sequence). This CDR3 has 14 residues. The CDR3 spells CASSLFQVTDTQYF. Written as DNA, the CDR3 is TGTGCCAGCAGCTTATTCCAGGTCACAGATACGCAGTATTTT. Using reference TRBV5-4 and TRBJ2-3 for the parts outside the CDR3, the full variable domain is ETGVTQSPTHLIKTRGQQVTLRCSSQSGHNTVSWYQQALGQGPQFIFQYYREEENGRGNFPPRFSGLQFPNYSSELNVNALELDDSALYLCASSLFQVTDTQYFGPGTRLTVL.

The rearrangement links TRBV5-1 to TRBJ1-2; 9 positions match TRBD1. Germline values: CDR1 SGHRS, CDR2 YFSETQ. CDR3 length: 17 residues. With 3 bases clipped from V and 8 bases from J, the junction kept 17 bases outside the gene matches. CDR3 sequence reads: CASSSNPGQGAWRGYTF. CDR3 coding DNA: TGCGCCAGCAGCTCTAATCCGGGACAGGGTGCTTGGCGAGGCTACACCTTC.

The chain joins TRBV24-1 to TRBJ2-4; D may be TRBD1 (6 bases). V lost 2 bases and J 3 bases, leaving 13 bases between the germline ends. This CDR3 contains 16 residues. CDR1 and CDR2 (germline): KGHDR, SFDVKD. CDR3 residues: CATSDYTGTGKNIQYF. The CDR3 region has the DNA TGTGCCACCAGTGATTATACAGGGACGGGCAAAAACATTCAGTACTTC.

This chain joins TRBV18 and TRBJ1-2; 9 bases line up with TRBD1. Germline CDR1 KGHSH, CDR2 LQKENI. The CDR3 loop spans 14 amino acids. V lost 6 bases to trimming and J lost 3 bases; unmatched junction nucleotides: 5. The CDR3: CASSPTGGDYGYTF. The DNA of the CDR3 is TGTGCCAGCTCTCCAACAGGGGGCGACTATGGCTACACCTTC.